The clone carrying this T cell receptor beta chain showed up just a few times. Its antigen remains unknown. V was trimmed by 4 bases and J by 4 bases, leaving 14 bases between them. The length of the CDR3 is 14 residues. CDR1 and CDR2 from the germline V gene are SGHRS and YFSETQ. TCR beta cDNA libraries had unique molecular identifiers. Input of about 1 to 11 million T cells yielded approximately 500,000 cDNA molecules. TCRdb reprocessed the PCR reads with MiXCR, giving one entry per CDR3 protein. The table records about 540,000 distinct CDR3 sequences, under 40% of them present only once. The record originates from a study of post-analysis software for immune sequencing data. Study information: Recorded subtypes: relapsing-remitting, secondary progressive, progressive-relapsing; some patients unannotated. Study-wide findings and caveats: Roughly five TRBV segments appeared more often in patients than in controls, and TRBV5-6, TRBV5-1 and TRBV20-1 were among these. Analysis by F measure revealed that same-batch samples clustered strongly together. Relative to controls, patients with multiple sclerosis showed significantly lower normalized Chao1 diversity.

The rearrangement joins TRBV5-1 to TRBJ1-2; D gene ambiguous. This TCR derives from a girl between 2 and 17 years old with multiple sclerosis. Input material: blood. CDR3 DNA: TGCGCCAGCAGCCAACGGGGAGAGGGCTATGGCTACACCTTC. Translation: CASSQRGEGYGYTF.